The present T cell receptor beta chain was sequenced within a study of T cell repertoires in cytomegalovirus infection. Study as a whole: Indications came from public TCR beta signatures; they pointed to CMV infection and to a matching HLA type.

This clonotype has a handful of counts. Its target is not known. Trimming took 1 base from V and 9 from J, leaving 11 bases between them. CDR1 and CDR2 (germline): MNHNS, SASEGT. This CDR3 spans 13 amino acids. TCRdb independently ran MiXCR on the reads; one entry per CDR3 protein. The sample lists about 130,000 distinct CDR3 sequences, about 32% seen once, with roughly 58% in the top ten. Study outcomes and limitations: HLA-C-restricted CMV-specific TCR beta clonotypes were dominant in the ex vivo response.

The specimen was CD8+ T cells from cultured PBMCs, collected from culture after CMV antigen stimulation. The clonotype was recovered from a human donor in good health (CMV status not recorded). Some clones in this sample may be carry-over from other donors' samples. The V gene is TRBV6-1, the J gene TRBJ2-3; D is possibly TRBD1 (6 bases). CDR3 in DNA: TGTGCCAGCAGTGAAGTCGTGGGGGCAACGCAGTATTTT. This gives the protein CASSEVVGATQYF.